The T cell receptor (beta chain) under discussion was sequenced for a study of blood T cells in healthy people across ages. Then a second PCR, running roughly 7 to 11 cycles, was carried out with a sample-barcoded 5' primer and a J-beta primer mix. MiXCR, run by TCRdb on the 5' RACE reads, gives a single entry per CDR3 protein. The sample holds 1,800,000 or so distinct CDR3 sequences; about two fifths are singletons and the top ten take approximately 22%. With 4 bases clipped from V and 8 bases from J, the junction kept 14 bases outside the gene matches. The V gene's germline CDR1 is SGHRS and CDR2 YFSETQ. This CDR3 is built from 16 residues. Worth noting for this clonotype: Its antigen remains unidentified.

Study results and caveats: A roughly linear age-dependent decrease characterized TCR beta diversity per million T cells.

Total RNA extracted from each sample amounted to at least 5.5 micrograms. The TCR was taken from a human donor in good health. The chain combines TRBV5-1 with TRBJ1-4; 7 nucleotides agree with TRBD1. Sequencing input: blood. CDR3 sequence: CASSPGRQGIYEKLFF. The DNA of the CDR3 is TGCGCCAGCAGCCCAGGACGACAGGGTATTTACGAAAAACTGTTTTTT.